Sequencing of this T cell receptor (beta chain) was carried out in a study of T cell responses to AZD1222 COVID-19 vaccine. Findings of the study overall: Spike-specific TCR breadth and depth grew following two AZD1222 doses. The donors showed a predominance of white British ancestry and of females, with possible underestimation of clonal diversity. Reports indicate that nearly half of spike-specific TCRs are directed at unmutated variant regions.

The method was immunoSEQ multiplex PCR; TCRdb's version includes in-frame clones alone and lacks a portion of them. In the table there are about 100,000 clones, around 92% of which are singletons. Second doses that came at about 4 or about 12 weeks were put together. For this clone: Its antigen is undetermined.

Sequencing was performed on peripheral blood, taken 28 days after the second AZD1222 dose. This clonotype originated in an adult who received the AZD1222 COVID-19 vaccine.

In nucleotides, the CDR3 is TGTGCCAGCTCACCACCCCCGGGAAATGAAAAACTGTTTTTT. Protein: CASSPPPGNEKLFF. This chain joins TRBV18 and TRBJ1-4, with D uncertain. This CDR3 contains 14 residues. Germline V CDR1 and CDR2: KGHSH, LQKENI. Trimming left V 0 bases short and J 5 bases short, with 7 bases between.